This note documents a single TCR beta chain sequence. The libraries were made with immunoSEQ v3. Clones were read by immunoSEQ multiplex PCR, and TCRdb kept only the in-frame ones, dropping some. The sample yields 55,000 or so clones, 81% seen once. Regarding time point: pre-treatment sample, taken before nivolumab and TIL therapy. The CDR3 length is 12 residues. Germline V lookup: CDR1 SGHDT, CDR2 YYEEEE. Trimming left V 4 bases short and J 4 bases short, with 6 bases between. The sample originates from a study of TIL therapy for anti-PD-1-resistant metastatic lung cancer. Material: blood, obtained at baseline. The sequence derives from a person aged 25 to 85 with non-small cell lung cancer. V and J are TRBV5-6 and TRBJ1-5; the D is unclear. The CDR3 nucleotides are TGTGCCAGCAGCGAGCTAAATCAGCCCCAGCATTTT. Amino acid sequence: CASSELNQPQHF.